This TCR beta chain was sequenced during a study of cytomegalovirus exposure and HLA in healthy donors. Turning to this clone: Its antigen remains unknown.

Study findings and constraints: Using the classifier, cytomegalovirus status was reportedly diagnosed with high specificity and sensitivity. Through in vitro validation, a few CMV-associated chains were shown to be specific for CMV antigens.

This table comes from immunoSEQ multiplex PCR, and its TCRdb copy is limited to in-frame clones, with some not included. The repertoire holds 150,000 to 200,000 clones, with 70% to 90% as singletons. This CDR3 has 15 amino acids. Trimming removed 5 bases from V and 5 bases from J; junction bases left unmatched: 9. Per the germline V gene, CDR1 is SGHAT and CDR2 is FQDESV (reference sequence). The receptor was isolated from a man under 40 in good health and CMV-seropositive. The chain combines TRBV11-1 with TRBJ2-5; 9 bases match TRBD2. Specimen: PBMCs. The CDR3 loop reads CASSPIAGEWETQYF. The CDR3 coding sequence is TGTGCCAGCAGCCCCATAGCGGGGGAATGGGAGACCCAGTACTTC.